The 20 T cell receptor beta chains presented below share a single source sample, sequenced in a study of PD-1 blockade in classical Hodgkin lymphoma. The protocol was immunoSEQ multiplex PCR, while the TCRdb copy is restricted to in-frame clones and leaves out a portion. The sample includes about 18,000 clones, roughly 75% seen only once; the top ten take around 2.1%. Time point indicated: cycle 4 day 1 (C4D1), after six to seven weeks of nivolumab. All the patients suffered relapse after autologous stem cell transplantation, and brentuximab vedotin exposure differed. Magnetic negative selection purified CD4+ T cells from thawed PBMCs. Material: CD4+ T cells from blood, obtained before the fourth cycle of nivolumab. These receptors were taken from a human donor with classical Hodgkin lymphoma.

The chain is built from TRBV19 and TRBJ2-1, with TRBD2 matching over 7 bases. Germline V gene lookup returns CDR1 LNHDA and CDR2 SQIVND (reference sequence). With 5 bases clipped from V and 7 bases from J, the junction kept 8 bases outside the gene matches. This CDR3 region has 14 residues. CDR3 amino acids: CASSPGTKKNEQFF. The DNA of the CDR3 is TGTGCCAGTAGTCCCGGGACTAAAAAGAATGAGCAGTTCTTC.

The rearrangement uses TRBV5-6 and TRBJ2-5; 8 nucleotides match TRBD1. The CDR3 runs to 14 residues. Trimming at V came to 4 bases and at J to 1 base, leaving 3 bases not matched to a gene. The germline V gene has CDR1 SGHDT and CDR2 YYEEEE. The CDR3 loop is CASSHTGGQETQYF. The DNA of the CDR3 is TGTGCCAGCAGCCACACAGGGGGCCAAGAGACCCAGTACTTC.

This clone was counted a single time. The chain couples TRBV2 to TRBJ1-2; TRBD1 agrees at 7 bases. Trimming at V came to 6 bases and at J to 8 bases, leaving 15 bases not matched to a gene. Germline lookup yields CDR1 SNHLY and CDR2 FYNNEI. The CDR3 spans 15 residues. CDR3 sequence reads: CASSARPQGLVGYTF. The CDR3 nucleotides are TGTGCCAGCAGCGCCCGGCCACAGGGGTTGGTAGGCTACACCTTC.

This chain uses TRBV4-1 with TRBJ1-2, with 8 bases identical to TRBD1. This CDR3 region has 15 residues. Germline lookup yields CDR1 MGHRA and CDR2 YSYEKL. V was pared by 2 bases and J by 6 bases, with 8 bases of the junction left unmatched. CDR3 bases: TGCGCCAGCAGCCAATTCCCAAAGACAGGGGATGGCTACACCTTC. This translates into CASSQFPKTGDGYTF.

CDR3 in amino acids: CASSHRAGAKWNTEAFF. CDR3 nucleotide sequence: TGTGCCAGCAGCCATCGGGCCGGGGCTAAATGGAACACTGAAGCTTTCTTT. This sequence joins TRBV5-4 and TRBJ1-1; possibly TRBD1 for D (5 bases). CDR1 is SGHNT and CDR2 is YYREEE in the germline V gene (reference sequence). The CDR3 is 17 residues long. Trimming left V 4 bases short and J 1 base short, with 20 bases between.

This clone appeared a single time. The chain joins TRBV27 to TRBJ1-6; 9 bases are shared with TRBD1. The germline V gene encodes CDR1 MNHEY and CDR2 SMNVEV (reference sequence). After removal of 5 bases from V and 9 bases from J, the junction contained 8 bases not matched to a gene. This CDR3 spans 15 amino acids. The CDR3 protein is CASSLGTGLPSPLHF. In nucleotides, the CDR3 is TGTGCCAGCAGTCTAGGGACAGGGCTCCCTTCACCCCTCCACTTT.

This chain connects TRBV5-1 to TRBJ1-1; D unclear. The CDR3 totals 19 residues. Trimming cost V 4 bases and J 2 bases, with 27 bases left between them. Germline V gene sequence: CDR1 SGHRS, CDR2 YFSETQ. CDR3 residues: CASSGAHLVLTGPNTEAFF. The CDR3 region has the DNA TGCGCCAGCAGCGGAGCGCACCTTGTACTAACCGGGCCCAACACTGAAGCTTTCTTT.

The V call is TRBV4-1, the J call TRBJ2-7; D call uncertain. The CDR3 consists of 14 residues. V gave up 1 base and J gave up 4 bases, with 11 bases separating them. The V gene's germline CDR1 is MGHRA and CDR2 YSYEKL. The CDR3 coding sequence is TGCGCCAGCAGCCAAGGAGTAGGCCTGTACGAGCAGTACTTC. Translation: CASSQGVGLYEQYF.

This clone was seen only once. V usage is TRBV2 and J usage is TRBJ1-3, with D maybe TRBD1 (5 bases). Trimming cost V 4 bases and J 0 bases, with 7 bases left between them. Per germline, CDR1 SNHLY and CDR2 FYNNEI. The CDR3 length is 14 residues. The CDR3 is CASSGDLSGNTIYF. The CDR3 coding sequence is TGTGCCAGCAGTGGGGACCTCTCTGGAAACACCATATATTTT.

The chain recombines TRBV9 with TRBJ2-3; 8 positions agree with TRBD2. The length of the CDR3 is 17 residues. The germline V gene encodes CDR1 SGDLS and CDR2 YYNGEE. The V gene end was trimmed by 4 bases and the J gene end by 1 base; junction bases not matched to a gene: 11. CDR3 sequence: CASSLWGAGDRTDTQYF. In nucleotides, the CDR3 is TGTGCCAGCAGCTTGTGGGGAGCGGGAGACCGCACAGATACGCAGTATTTT. The full variable domain, in which reference TRBV9 and TRBJ2-3 provide the parts outside the CDR3, is DSGVTQTPKHLITATGQRVTLRCSPRSGDLSVYWYQQSLDQGLQFLIQYYNGEERAKGNILERFSAQQFPDLHSELNLSSLELGDSALYFCASSLWGAGDRTDTQYFGPGTRLTVL.

The chain has TRBV7-8 and TRBJ1-3, with a possible D match to TRBD1 (5 bases). CDR3 length: 15 amino acids. The ends were cut back, 0 bases at V and 2 bases at J, with 8 bases in the middle. Per the germline V gene, CDR1 is SGHVS and CDR2 is FQNEAQ. The CDR3 here is CASSLAGQAGNTIYF. CDR3 coding DNA: TGTGCCAGCAGCTTAGCGGGGCAGGCTGGAAACACCATATATTTT.

V and J are TRBV6-1 and TRBJ1-4; 8 positions match TRBD1. Germline CDR1 and CDR2: MNHNS and SASEGT. The trim removed 6 bases at V and 12 bases at J, leaving 6 bases unmatched. The CDR3 runs to 12 residues. The CDR3 reads CASRGGQGELFF. The CDR3, as DNA: TGTGCCAGCAGGGGAGGACAGGGAGAACTGTTTTTT.

The V call is TRBV11-3, the J call TRBJ2-1; TRBD2 is a possible D gene (5 bases). Per the germline V gene, CDR1 is SGHNT and CDR2 is YENEEA. Trimming removed 6 bases at V and 5 bases at J, with 11 bases between. This CDR3 comprises 13 residues. The CDR3 nucleotides are TGTGCCAGCAGTCGGGGTAGGGACAATGAGCAGTTCTTC. Translated: CASSRGRDNEQFF.

V is TRBV30 and J is TRBJ2-7; D uncertain. In germline, CDR1 is GTSNPN, CDR2 SVGIG (reference sequence). The V end was cut by 5 bases, the J end by 9 bases, with 23 bases between. This CDR3 spans 14 amino acids. For the CDR3, the DNA is TGTGCCTGGGCCCCGCGTGGGATTTCAAGGAGGCAGTACTTC. This sequence encodes CAWAPRGISRRQYF.

This clone occurred once. V usage is TRBV7-2 and J usage is TRBJ2-2; 8 bases match TRBD1. Trimming at V came to 3 bases and at J to 5 bases, leaving 5 bases not matched to a gene. Germline V gene data show CDR1 as SGHTA and CDR2 as FQGNSA. The CDR3 runs 15 residues. The DNA of the CDR3 is TGTGCCAGCAGCTTCAGGACAGGGAGTACCGGGGAGCTGTTTTTT. It specifies CASSFRTGSTGELFF. Full variable domain (rest looked up from reference TRBV7-2 and TRBJ2-2): GAGVSQSPSNKVTEKGKDVELRCDPISGHTALYWYRQSLGQGLEFLIYFQGNSAPDKSGLPSDRFSAERTGGSVSTLTIQRTQQEDSAVYLCASSFRTGSTGELFFGEGSRLTVL.

This clone appeared once. This chain links TRBV5-1 with TRBJ2-7, with TRBD1 matching over 8 bases. The CDR3 totals 18 residues. Trimming cost V 4 bases and J 2 bases; bases outside gene matches: 17. Germline values: CDR1 SGHRS, CDR2 YFSETQ. CDR3: CASSNPRGTTGDTYEQYF. The CDR3 region has the DNA TGCGCCAGCAGCAACCCTCGGGGGACGACAGGGGACACCTACGAGCAGTACTTC.

The rearrangement uses TRBV2 and TRBJ2-2; D is undetermined. The CDR3 covers 13 residues. The germline gives CDR1 SNHLY, CDR2 FYNNEI. Trimming stripped 7 bases from V and 5 bases from J, with 11 bases between. CDR3 sequence: CASKVQATGELFF. The CDR3 DNA follows: TGTGCCAGCAAGGTCCAGGCGACCGGGGAGCTGTTTTTT.

CDR3 region: CASSFGGQGSHEQFF. The CDR3 DNA reads TGCGCCAGCAGCTTCGGCGGACAGGGGTCTCATGAGCAGTTCTTC. V usage is TRBV5-1 and J usage is TRBJ2-1; TRBD1 matches at 9 bases. Germline V gene lookup returns CDR1 SGHRS and CDR2 YFSETQ. V shed 2 bases and J 8 bases; nucleotides not matched to a gene: 8. The CDR3 has 15 amino acids.

The rearrangement uses TRBV18 and TRBJ1-5; a weak D match, TRBD1 (5 bases). CDR3 length: 15 residues. Per germline, CDR1 KGHSH and CDR2 LQKENI. Trimming stripped 5 bases from V and 3 bases from J, with 14 bases between. The DNA of the CDR3 is TGTGCCAGCTCAAAGGACAACCAGTTCAATCAGCCCCAGCATTTT. It specifies CASSKDNQFNQPQHF.

The chain couples TRBV7-8 to TRBJ2-4; 12 nucleotides agree with TRBD2. The germline V gene encodes CDR1 SGHVS and CDR2 FQNEAQ. The CDR3 covers 20 residues. Trimming removed 4 bases from V and 0 bases from J; junction bases left unmatched: 13. CDR3 nucleotide sequence: TGTGCCAGCAGCTCCAAGGGGCTAGCGGGGGGGCCGCTAGCCAAAAACATTCAGTACTTC. Amino acids: CASSSKGLAGGPLAKNIQYF. Full variable domain (outside the CDR3, taken from reference TRBV7-8 and TRBJ2-4): GAGVSQSPRYKVAKRGQDVALRCDPISGHVSLFWYQQALGQGPEFLTYFQNEAQLDKSGLPSDRFFAERPEGSVSTLKIQRTQQEDSAVYLCASSSKGLAGGPLAKNIQYFGAGTRLSVL.